A single sample is the source of the 15 T cell receptor beta chains below, sequenced in a study of T-cell memory formation after mild COVID-19. MiXCR was run by TCRdb on the 5' RACE reads, yielding one entry per CDR3 protein. The repertoire consists of roughly 250,000 distinct CDR3 sequences, with about 17% occurring once and the leading ten covering about 3.5%. Sequences were obtained from PBMCs or a T cell subset sorted from them (not recorded which). The receptors shown here come from a man aged 18-30 years who had mild COVID-19 (a few samples of this study predate the infection). Cell type and time point are not known.

This clonotype showed up just a few times. The gene calls are TRBV20-1 and TRBJ2-4; the match to TRBD2 covers 9 bases. CDR1 DFQATT and CDR2 SNEGSKA come from the germline V gene (reference sequence). The length of the CDR3 is 16 residues. With 6 bases clipped from V and 3 bases from J, the junction kept 12 bases outside the gene matches. CDR3 amino acids: CSAAAAASGDKNIQYF. The CDR3 DNA reads TGCAGTGCAGCGGCGGCGGCTAGCGGGGACAAAAACATTCAGTACTTC.

This chain connects TRBV7-3 to TRBJ2-1; 10 positions match TRBD2. The CDR3 runs to 15 residues. Germline V gene data show CDR1 as SGHTA and CDR2 as FQGTGA. J was trimmed by 7 bases and V by 4 bases; bases with no gene match: 7. The CDR3 region is CASSSYSGGLNEQFF. The CDR3 bases are TGTGCCAGCAGCTCGTATAGCGGGGGGTTGAATGAGCAGTTCTTC.

This clonotype was found a few times. The V and J genes are TRBV7-9 and TRBJ2-1; either TRBD1 or TRBD2 may supply D (5 bases each). CDR3 length: 13 amino acids. Trimming stripped 3 bases from V and 8 bases from J, with 11 bases between. CDR1 is SEHNR and CDR2 is FQNEAQ in the germline V gene (reference sequence). The CDR3 DNA is TGTGCCAGCAGCTTGGGGGTATGGGATGAGCAGTTCTTC. The encoded protein is CASSLGVWDEQFF. Filled out from reference TRBV7-9 and TRBJ2-1, the complete variable domain reads DTGVSQNPRHKITKRGQNVTFRCDPISEHNRLYWYRQTLGQGPEFLTYFQNEAQLEKSRLLSDRFSAERPKGSFSTLEIQRTEQGDSAMYLCASSLGVWDEQFFGPGTRLTVL.

The rearrangement uses TRBV2 and TRBJ2-1; D unresolved. The CDR3 has 14 amino acids. Germline CDR1 SNHLY, CDR2 FYNNEI. Trimming took 4 bases from V and 0 from J, leaving 7 bases between them. CDR3 nucleotides: TGTGCCAGCAGTGCCGACTCCTCCTACAATGAGCAGTTCTTC. It translates to CASSADSSYNEQFF.

This clonotype was picked up a small number of times. V and J are TRBV6-2 or TRBV6-3 and TRBJ1-1; D is perhaps TRBD1 (5 bases). The CDR3 sequence is 14 residues long. Trimming shortened V by 2 bases and J by 11 bases, and 18 bases separated the two germline ends. Germline CDR1 reads MNHEY; CDR2 reads SVGEGT. In DNA, the CDR3 is TGTGCCAGCAGTTACGGGAGCGACAGCGGGAGGGCTTTCTTT. Amino acids: CASSYGSDSGRAFF.

The rearrangement joins TRBV20-1 to TRBJ2-3, with a weak D call TRBD1 (6 bases). The CDR3 sequence is 13 residues long. CDR1 is DFQATT, CDR2 SNEGSKA, per germline (reference sequence). V lost 1 base, J lost 5 bases, and 10 bases lay in between. Written as DNA, the CDR3 is TGCAGTGCTAGAGGGGGGCGGAGAGATACGCAGTATTTT. Protein: CSARGGRRDTQYF.

V gene TRBV12-3 or TRBV12-4 combines with J gene TRBJ2-1, with no clear D. The CDR3 totals 11 residues. The V and J ends lost 2 bases and 9 bases respectively, with 5 bases between them. The CDR3 region is CASSLFAEQFF. CDR3 DNA: TGTGCCAGCAGTTTATTTGCTGAGCAGTTCTTC.

This clonotype came up a few times. This chain joins TRBV6-6 and TRBJ2-5; D may be TRBD1 (6 bases). Trimming pared 4 bases from V and 1 base from J, leaving 10 bases between. This CDR3 comprises 14 residues. From germline, CDR1 is MNHNY and CDR2 SVGAGI (reference sequence). In DNA, the CDR3 is TGTGCCAGCAGTTCCACAGGGCCCCAAGAGACCCAGTACTTC. Amino acids: CASSSTGPQETQYF.

J is TRBJ1-2 and V is TRBV7-9, with TRBD1 matching over 7 bases. The CDR3 spans 15 residues. CDR1 is SEHNR, CDR2 FQNEAQ, per germline (reference sequence). J lost 2 bases, V lost 5 bases, and 8 bases had no gene match. CDR3 region: CASSPRQGSNYGYTF. The CDR3 DNA is TGTGCCAGCAGCCCGCGACAGGGTTCCAACTATGGCTACACCTTC.

This rearrangement joins TRBV12-3 or TRBV12-4 to TRBJ1-5, with 8 bases lining up with TRBD1. The CDR3 runs to 14 residues. J was trimmed by 5 bases and V by 5 bases; bases with no gene match: 5. The CDR3 bases are TGTGCCAGCAGTGGGGACAGGTCCCATCAGCCCCAGCATTTT. Encoded protein: CASSGDRSHQPQHF.

The CDR3 loop is CSARDRVFYRQFF. The CDR3 coding sequence is TGCAGTGCTAGGGACAGGGTATTCTATAGGCAGTTCTTC. The chain recombines TRBV20-1 with TRBJ2-1; 8 bases align to TRBD1. J was trimmed by 12 bases and V by 3 bases; bases with no gene match: 10. CDR3 length: 13 amino acids. Looked up from germline, CDR1 is DFQATT and CDR2 is SNEGSKA (reference sequence).

This chain links TRBV4-3 with TRBJ2-3; D may be TRBD1 (7 bases). This CDR3 comprises 17 residues. The germline CDR1 and CDR2 sequences are LGHNA and YSLEER. Trimming left V 4 bases short and J 4 bases short, with 21 bases between. In DNA form, the CDR3 reads TGCGCCAGCAGCCCGGCGGAGGGGGCGGGTTTCTCAGATACGCAGTATTTT. Encoded protein: CASSPAEGAGFSDTQYF.

The chain carries TRBV4-3 and TRBJ2-1; D gene unclear. CDR1 is LGHNA and CDR2 is YSLEER in the germline V gene. There are 14 residues in the CDR3. V gave up 5 bases and J gave up 9 bases, with 17 bases separating them. The CDR3 DNA follows: TGCGCCAGCAGCTCCCCGGGCCCCAGCAGTGAGCAGTTCTTC. It yields the protein CASSSPGPSSEQFF.

This clonotype was counted between two and nine times. The rearrangement links TRBV6-2 or TRBV6-3 to TRBJ1-5; perhaps TRBD1 as D (5 bases). Germline V gives CDR1 MNHEY, CDR2 SVGEGT. V dropped 0 bases and J dropped 12 bases, with 15 bases sitting between them. This CDR3 region has 14 residues. In DNA, the CDR3 is TGTGCCAGCAGTTACTCGAAGAGACAGTCTGGCCAGCATTTT. Translating it yields CASSYSKRQSGQHF.

The chain uses TRBV9 and TRBJ1-6, with TRBD1 matching 9 bases. V lost 2 bases, J lost 9 bases, and 9 bases stayed unmatched. This CDR3 is built from 16 residues. The V gene's germline CDR1 is SGDLS and CDR2 YYNGEE. The chain's CDR3 is CASSVTAGTGSSPLHF. In DNA form, the CDR3 reads TGTGCCAGCAGCGTTACCGCCGGGACAGGGAGTTCACCCCTCCACTTT.